This T cell receptor (beta chain) was sequenced in a study of human T cells and chemical hapten exposure. This clonotype appeared a few times. From germline, CDR1 is LGHNA and CDR2 YSLEER. The CDR3 is 16 amino acids. V lost 0 bases, J lost 6 bases, and 5 bases stayed unmatched. The time point denotes: patch test 3, about 24 weeks after DPC sensitization. Treatment indicated: therapeutic diphenylcyclopropenone sensitization with weekly scalp DPC. TCRdb independently ran MiXCR on the RACE reads; one entry per CDR3 protein. Of about 190,000 distinct CDR3 sequences listed, about 25% are singletons. The sequenced sample was whole blood, obtained in connection with sensitization to the hapten diphenylcyclopropenone (DPC). The chain links TRBV4-3 to TRBJ2-2, with 9 bases identical to TRBD2. This receptor was taken from a middle-aged woman with alopecia areata. Some clones in this sample may be carry-over from other donors' samples. The CDR3 protein is CASSQEGLARSGELFF. In DNA, the CDR3 is TGCGCCAGCAGCCAAGAGGGACTAGCAAGATCCGGGGAGCTGTTTTTT.